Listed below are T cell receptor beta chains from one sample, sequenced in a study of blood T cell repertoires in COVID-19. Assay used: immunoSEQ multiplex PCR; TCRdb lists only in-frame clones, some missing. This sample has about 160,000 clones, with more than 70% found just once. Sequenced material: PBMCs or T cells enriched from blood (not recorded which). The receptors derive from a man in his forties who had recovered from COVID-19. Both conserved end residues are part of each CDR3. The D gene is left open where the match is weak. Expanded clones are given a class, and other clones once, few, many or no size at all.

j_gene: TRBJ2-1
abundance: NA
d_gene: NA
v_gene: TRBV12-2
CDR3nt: TGTGCAAGTCGCCCCGATATGGGGGGATACTCGACCAGTTCCAATGAGCAGTTCTTC
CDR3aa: CASRPDMGGYSTSSNEQFF

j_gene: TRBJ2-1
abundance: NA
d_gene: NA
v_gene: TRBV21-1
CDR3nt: TGTGCCAGCAGCATTATTCGTCACTATCCTTTTCTGGTGACAGGGGGATTGTCCTACAATGAGCAGTTCTTC
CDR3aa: CASSIIRHYPFLVTGGLSYNEQFF

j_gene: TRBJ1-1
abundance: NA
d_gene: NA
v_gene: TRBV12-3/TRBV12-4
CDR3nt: TGTGCCAGCAGTTTAGAGGGAGGGACTGAAGCTTTCTTT
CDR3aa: CASSLEGGTEAFF

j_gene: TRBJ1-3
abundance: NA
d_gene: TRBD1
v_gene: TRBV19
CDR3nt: TGTGCCAGTAGTCTCCGGGACAGGCCCAGCTCTGGAAACACCATATATTTT
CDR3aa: CASSLRDRPSSGNTIYF

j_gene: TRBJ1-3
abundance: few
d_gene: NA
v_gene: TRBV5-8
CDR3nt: TGTGCCAGCACCAAACCGGTCTCTGGAAACACCATATATTTT
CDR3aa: CASTKPVSGNTIYF

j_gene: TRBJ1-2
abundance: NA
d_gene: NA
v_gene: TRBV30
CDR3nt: TGTGCCTGGAGTCCTACAGGGAACTATGGCTACACCTTC
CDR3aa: CAWSPTGNYGYTF

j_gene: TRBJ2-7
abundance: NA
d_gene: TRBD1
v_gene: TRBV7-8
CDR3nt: TGTGCCAGCAGCTCCCAGGGGACAGTCTCCTACGAGCAGTACTTC
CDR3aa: CASSSQGTVSYEQYF

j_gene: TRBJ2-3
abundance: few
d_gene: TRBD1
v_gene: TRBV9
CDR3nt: TGTGCCAGCAGCGAGGGACAGGGGTTGGCAGATACGCAGTATTTT
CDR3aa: CASSEGQGLADTQYF

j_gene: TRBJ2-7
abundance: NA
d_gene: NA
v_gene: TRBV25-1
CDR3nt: TGTGCCAGCAGTCAAACGGACAGAACCACCTACGAGCAGTACTTC
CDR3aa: CASSQTDRTTYEQYF

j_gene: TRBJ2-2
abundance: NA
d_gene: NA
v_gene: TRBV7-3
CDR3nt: TGTGCCAGCAGCTTAAGGGGACTGGGGACCGGGGAGCTGTTTTTT
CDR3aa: CASSLRGLGTGELFF

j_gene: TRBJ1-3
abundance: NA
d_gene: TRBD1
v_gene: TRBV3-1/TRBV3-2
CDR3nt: TGTGCCAGCAGCCAGGGACAGGTGCTCTCTGGAAACACCATATATTTT
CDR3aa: CASSQGQVLSGNTIYF

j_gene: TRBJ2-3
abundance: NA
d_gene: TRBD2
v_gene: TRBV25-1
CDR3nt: TGTGCCAGCAGTGAATGGCGGGGGGGTAATTACGATACGCAGTATTTT
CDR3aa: CASSEWRGGNYDTQYF

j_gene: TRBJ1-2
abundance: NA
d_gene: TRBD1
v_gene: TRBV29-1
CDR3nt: TGCAGCGTAGACAGGGTCGACGATTATGGCTACACCTTC
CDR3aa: CSVDRVDDYGYTF

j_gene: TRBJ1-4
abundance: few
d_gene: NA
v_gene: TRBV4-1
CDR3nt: TGCGCCAGCAGCCAAGACGGGGCAACTAATGAAAAACTGTTTTTT
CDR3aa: CASSQDGATNEKLFF

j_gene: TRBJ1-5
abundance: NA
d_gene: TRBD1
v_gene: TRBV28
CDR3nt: TGTGCCAGCAGCTTAGGGGGCAGGGGGCGGGTTGATCAGCCCCAGCATTTT
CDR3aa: CASSLGGRGRVDQPQHF

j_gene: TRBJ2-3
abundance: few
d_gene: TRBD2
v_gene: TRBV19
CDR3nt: TGTGCCAGTAGATCCGGGAGCGGGGGGGTCGATACGCAGTATTTT
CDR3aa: CASRSGSGGVDTQYF

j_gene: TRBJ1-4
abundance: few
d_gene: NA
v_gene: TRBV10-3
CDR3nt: TGTGCCACGAGGGAAGTCCTTAATGAAAAACTGTTTTTT
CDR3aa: CATREVLNEKLFF

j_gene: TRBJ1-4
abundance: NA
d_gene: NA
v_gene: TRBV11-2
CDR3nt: TGTGCCAGCAGCTTAGGCTGGACAGATAGGGAAAAACTGTTTTTT
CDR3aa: CASSLGWTDREKLFF

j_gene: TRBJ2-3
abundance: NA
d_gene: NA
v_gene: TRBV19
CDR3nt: TGTGCCAGTAGGGAGGTCTCCTTCACAGATACGCAGTATTTT
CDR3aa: CASREVSFTDTQYF